The present entry profiles one TCR beta chain with its context. Original processing methods: Estimates of nucleated cell counts were drawn from the amplification of reference gene primers. Clones were sequenced by immunoSEQ multiplex PCR, and TCRdb holds only the in-frame ones, with some missing. That table is the source of V, J and clone size, and D and trimming were worked out from the DNA. The sample records about 400,000 clones, approximately 86% being singletons. These data are taken from a study of blood T cell repertoires in COVID-19. Study context: The study drew acute and convalescent COVID-19 samples from the United States, Italy and Spain. PBMCs, B-cell-depleted T cells, or T cells provided the cDNA or gDNA that made up the material.

The germline gives CDR1 MNHEY, CDR2 SMNVEV (reference sequence). This CDR3 contains 15 residues. V was pared by 7 bases and J by 2 bases, with 7 bases of the junction left unmatched. This clonotype was sampled from a human donor in a cohort sampled during active COVID-19. The source material was peripheral blood. The genes are TRBV27 and TRBJ2-2, with 7 positions matching TRBD1. As DNA, the CDR3 is TGTGCCAGCAAGCGGACAGGATTCAACACCGGGGAGCTGTTTTTT. Translated, it gives CASKRTGFNTGELFF.